The sample holds a few counts of the clone carrying this T cell receptor (beta chain). Its antigen is unidentified. TCRdb fed the 5' RACE reads into MiXCR, producing one record per CDR3 protein. Of roughly 230,000 distinct CDR3 sequences in the sample, 18% were seen once. The data derive from a study of CD8 T cells in ankylosing spondylitis. Study observations and caveats: Relatively scarce in peripheral blood, disease-linked clones were CD8+. Enrichment of disease-linked clones was reportedly significant in matched ankylosing spondylitis synovial fluid.

The CDR3 length is 15 residues. The germline gives CDR1 SGHRS, CDR2 YFSETQ. After removal of 2 bases from V and 6 bases from J, the junction contained 7 bases not matched to a gene. This receptor was identified in a male donor with ankylosing spondylitis or in good health (not recorded which). Sequenced: blood, either unsorted or a sorted T cell fraction (not recorded which). The genes are TRBV5-1 and TRBJ2-1, with 8 nucleotides matching TRBD2. Here the CDR3 DNA reads TGCGCCAGCAGCTTCAGCGGGAGTCCTCGCAATGAGCAGTTCTTC. This gives the protein CASSFSGSPRNEQFF.